The clone carrying this TCR beta chain has at least ten counts. Its target is not known. These data are taken from a study of T cells after posttransplantation cyclophosphamide. Here immunoSEQ multiplex PCR was the method, and the copy in TCRdb shows in-frame clones only, minus some. Listed for the sample are 5,000 to 5,500 clones, none seen a single time. Cyclophosphamide on days +3 and +4 followed busulfan-fludarabine conditioning and a marrow graft. Trimming removed 5 bases from V and 7 bases from J; junction bases left unmatched: 9. CDR3 length: 15 amino acids. CDR1 is MDHEN and CDR2 is SYDVKM in the germline V gene. Overall study results and limits: Blood and skin or GI T cell repertoires showed limited TRB overlap. TRB clonality was highly associated with recipient CMV seropositivity and reactivation. Donor-recipient repertoire similarity was low at 1-2 months, rising over year one.

The sequences come from PBMCs, collected after allogeneic stem cell transplant with posttransplant cyclophosphamide. This receptor was identified in a female patient aged 25-39 years who received an allogeneic stem cell transplant from an unrelated donor, was CMV-positive, and had acute and chronic GVHD. A subset of T cells may come from the graft donor. The chain couples TRBV28 to TRBJ2-7, with 12 bases fitting TRBD1. The CDR3 protein is CASSVYWDRGQEQYF. CDR3 nucleotides: TGTGCCAGCAGTGTCTATTGGGACAGGGGGCAAGAGCAGTACTTC.